This record covers a single T cell receptor (beta chain). Antigen: not known. The data were taken from a study of T cells in localized non-small cell lung cancer. Trimming removed 2 bases at V and 7 bases at J, with 12 bases between. Germline V lookup: CDR1 SNHLY, CDR2 FYNNEI. The CDR3 covers 14 residues. Sequenced by immunoSEQ multiplex PCR; TCRdb stores in-frame clones only, minus some. In the table there are 20,000 to 25,000 clones, about 88% of which are singletons. Study-wide results and limits: Adjacent lung tissue had a median around 50 of the top 100 clones found in the tumor. Compared with tumor, uninvolved adjacent lung displayed greater T cell clonality, ranking highest overall.

This sequence originates from a female donor over 55 with stage I lung adenocarcinoma. Sequences were derived from peripheral blood, sampled before any cancer treatment. The rearrangement joins TRBV2 to TRBJ1-5, with D maybe TRBD1 (6 bases). The CDR3 bases are TGTGCCAGCAGTGAATCGGACAGAAGCCAGCCCCAGCATTTT. This codes for CASSESDRSQPQHF.